This TCR beta chain was observed in a study of early T cells in non-severe SARS-CoV-2 infection. Overall study context: Sequenced bulk RNA came from whole blood that was unsorted, and chains were unpaired.

This clonotype was counted only a few times. Its specificity is unknown. Whole-study results and caveats: The study's VDJdb matching favored anti-spike CD8 responses and missed private and CD4 specificities.

Individual cDNA molecules were tagged with unique molecular identifiers, the study reported. One entry per CDR3 protein, called by TCRdb with MiXCR from the 5' RACE reads. The sample has some 91,000 distinct CDR3 sequences; about 15% are singletons. The CDR3 covers 15 residues. The germline gives CDR1 LNHDA, CDR2 SQIVND (reference sequence). Unmatched junction bases numbered 2, after V lost 3 bases and J lost 4 bases. The chain employs TRBV19 and TRBJ2-1; 11 nucleotides match TRBD2. Sequenced: whole blood. The sequence derives from an adult who was a healthcare worker with PCR-confirmed SARS-CoV-2 infection or an uninfected control (not recorded which). CDR3 bases: TGTGCCAGTAGTATGGGACTAGCGGATTACAATGAGCAGTTCTTC. Translation: CASSMGLADYNEQFF.